The 14 T cell receptor beta chains in this list originate from one sample, sequenced in a study of blood T cell repertoires in COVID-19. Libraries were prepared by immunoSEQ multiplex PCR; TCRdb keeps only in-frame clonotypes and omits some of them. Here the sample spans approximately 290,000 clones, 85% to 90% being singletons. The sequenced sample was peripheral blood. The receptors here all came from a woman aged 30 to 39 with COVID-19, enrolled during active disease.

The gene calls are TRBV24-1 and TRBJ1-1, with D possibly being TRBD1 (5 bases). The CDR3 has 13 residues. V lost 9 bases, J lost 4 bases, and 14 bases lay in between. CDR1 and CDR2 from the germline V gene are KGHDR and SFDVKD. The CDR3 bases are TGTGCCACCCGGGCGGGGGGAAGCACTGAAGCTTTCTTT. Its protein product is CATRAGGSTEAFF.

The rearrangement links TRBV6-2 or TRBV6-3 to TRBJ2-5; 9 positions agree with TRBD2. From germline, CDR1 is MNHEY and CDR2 SVGEGT. The CDR3 is made up of 17 amino acids. V lost 0 bases to trimming and J lost 4 bases; unmatched junction nucleotides: 9. Here the CDR3 reads CASSYSAGGRFGETQYF. In nucleotides, the CDR3 is TGTGCCAGCAGTTACTCGGCGGGGGGGCGGTTCGGAGAGACCCAGTACTTC.

The gene calls are TRBV5-1 and TRBJ2-1; D is undetermined. The CDR3 is 11 residues long. Trimming stripped 4 bases from V and 8 bases from J, with 7 bases between. The germline V gene has CDR1 SGHRS and CDR2 YFSETQ. CDR3 residues: CASSARDEQFF. DNA for the CDR3: TGCGCCAGCAGCGCCCGGGATGAGCAGTTCTTC.

Concerning this clone: Other DNA sequences in this specimen translate into the identical CDR3. The chain uses TRBV3-1 (or the pseudogene TRBV3-2) and TRBJ2-7; 10 nucleotides line up with TRBD2. Germline lookup yields CDR1 LGHDT and CDR2 YNNKEL (reference sequence). V trimming: 1 base; J trimming: 0 bases; junction bases outside the gene matches: 0. The CDR3 covers 15 residues. CDR3 sequence reads: CASSQGLAGSYEQYF. In DNA form, the CDR3 reads TGTGCCAGCAGCCAAGGACTAGCGGGCTCCTACGAGCAGTACTTC.

This chain uses TRBV7-8 with TRBJ2-5, with 8 bases identical to TRBD2. There are 16 residues in the CDR3. Germline CDR1 SGHVS, CDR2 FQNEAQ. Losses at the gene ends were 5 bases for V and 0 bases for J; bases not matched to a gene: 8. CDR3 sequence reads: CASSRSGGLYQETQYF. The CDR3 DNA reads TGTGCCAGCAGCCGAAGCGGGGGCCTGTACCAAGAGACCCAGTACTTC.

In its sample, this clone was seen a few times. V usage is TRBV27 and J usage is TRBJ2-7; D ambiguous. V was shortened by 10 bases and J by 0 bases, with 16 bases between the two germline ends. Germline CDR1 reads MNHEY; CDR2 reads SMNVEV (reference sequence). CDR3 size: 14 residues. CDR3 coding DNA: TGTGCCACCCAGGATCACCGCACCTCCTACGAGCAGTACTTC. It yields the protein CATQDHRTSYEQYF.

The rearrangement uses TRBV18 and TRBJ1-2, with D unresolved. This CDR3 has 16 amino acids. Germline assignment: CDR1 KGHSH and CDR2 LQKENI. The V and J ends lost 2 bases and 1 base respectively, with 14 bases between them. The CDR3 is CASSPSAGALNYGYTF. The CDR3 nucleotides are TGTGCCAGCTCACCAAGCGCCGGAGCCCTTAACTATGGCTACACCTTC.

CDR3 bases: TGTGCCAGCAGCCCGGGGACAGGGGGCAGTCAGCCCCAGCATTTT. Translation gives CASSPGTGGSQPQHF. V usage is TRBV5-6 and J usage is TRBJ1-5, with 12 bases fitting TRBD1. The germline gives CDR1 SGHDT, CDR2 YYEEEE. CDR3 length equals 15 residues. Trimming removed 4 bases from V and 6 bases from J; junction bases left unmatched: 5.

This CDR3 is CASSTFLPDRGNYNEQFF. CDR3 DNA: TGTGCCAGCAGCACCTTTCTCCCGGACAGGGGTAACTACAATGAGCAGTTCTTC. The rearrangement uses TRBV27 and TRBJ2-1, with 9 bases identical to TRBD1. The CDR3 totals 18 residues. From germline, CDR1 is MNHEY and CDR2 SMNVEV (reference sequence). With 6 bases clipped from V and 3 bases from J, the junction kept 15 bases outside the gene matches.

The rearrangement joins TRBV18 to TRBJ2-3; D remains ambiguous. Trimming removed 1 base from V and 3 bases from J, with 5 bases in between. CDR1 KGHSH and CDR2 LQKENI come from the germline V gene. This CDR3 spans 13 amino acids. The CDR3 reads CASSPRETDTQYF. CDR3 nucleotides: TGTGCCAGCTCACCACGTGAGACAGATACGCAGTATTTT.

This rearrangement joins TRBV3-1 (or the pseudogene TRBV3-2) to TRBJ2-1; 9 nucleotides agree with TRBD2. This CDR3 is built from 17 residues. Unmatched junction bases numbered 13, after V lost 4 bases and J lost 6 bases. CDR1 is LGHDT, CDR2 YNNKEL, per germline (reference sequence). The CDR3 spells CASSRNPSGARGNEQFF. The DNA of the CDR3 is TGTGCCAGCAGCCGAAACCCTAGCGGGGCACGGGGCAATGAGCAGTTCTTC.

This chain uses TRBV28 with TRBJ1-1, with TRBD1 matching 8 bases. The CDR3 has 13 residues. Germline values: CDR1 MDHEN, CDR2 SYDVKM. V shed 6 bases, J shed 7 bases, and the junction held 7 bases outside the gene matches. CDR3 DNA sequence: TGTGCCAGCAGGGGGACAGGCACCGTTGAAGCTTTCTTT. Translating it yields CASRGTGTVEAFF. The full variable domain, rest sourced from reference TRBV28 and TRBJ1-1, is DVKVTQSSRYLVKRTGEKVFLECVQDMDHENMFWYRQDPGLGLRLIYFSYDVKMKEKGDIPEGYSVSREKKERFSLILESASTNQTSMYLCASRGTGTVEAFFGQGTRLTVV.

The V and J genes are TRBV19 and TRBJ1-2; 8 positions match TRBD1. The germline gives CDR1 LNHDA, CDR2 SQIVND (reference sequence). CDR3 length: 16 residues. Trimming cost V 8 bases and J 0 bases; bases outside gene matches: 11. CDR3 region: CASGDRGGPANYGYTF. CDR3 DNA sequence: TGTGCCAGTGGAGACAGGGGAGGCCCCGCTAACTATGGCTACACCTTC.

This chain links TRBV5-6 with TRBJ1-1; 9 bases match TRBD1. This CDR3 contains 15 residues. V was pared by 5 bases and J by 0 bases, with 5 bases of the junction left unmatched. Germline V CDR1 and CDR2: SGHDT, YYEEEE. CDR3 in amino acids: CASSDTGGLNTEAFF. In DNA form, the CDR3 reads TGTGCCAGCAGTGACACAGGGGGCCTGAACACTGAAGCTTTCTTT.